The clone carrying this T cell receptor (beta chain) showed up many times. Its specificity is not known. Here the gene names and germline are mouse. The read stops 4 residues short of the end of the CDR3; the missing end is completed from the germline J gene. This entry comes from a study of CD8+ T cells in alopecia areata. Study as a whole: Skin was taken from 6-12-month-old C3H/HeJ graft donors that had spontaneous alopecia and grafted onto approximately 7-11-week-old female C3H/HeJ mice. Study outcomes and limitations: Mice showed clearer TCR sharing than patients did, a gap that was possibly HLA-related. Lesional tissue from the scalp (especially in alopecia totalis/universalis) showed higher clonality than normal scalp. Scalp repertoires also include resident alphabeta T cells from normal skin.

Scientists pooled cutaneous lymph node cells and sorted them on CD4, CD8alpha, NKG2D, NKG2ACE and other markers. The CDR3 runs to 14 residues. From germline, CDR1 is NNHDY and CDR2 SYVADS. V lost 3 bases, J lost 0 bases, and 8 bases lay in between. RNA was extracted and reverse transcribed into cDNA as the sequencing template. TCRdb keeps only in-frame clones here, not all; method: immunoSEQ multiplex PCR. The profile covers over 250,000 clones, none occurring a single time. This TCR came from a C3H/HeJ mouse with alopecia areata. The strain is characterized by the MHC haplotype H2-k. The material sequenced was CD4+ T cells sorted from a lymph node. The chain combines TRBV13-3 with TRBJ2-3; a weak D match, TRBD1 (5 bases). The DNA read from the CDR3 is TGTGCCAGCAGTGCAGGGAGTAGTGCAGAA. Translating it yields CASSAGSSAE. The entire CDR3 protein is CASSAGSSAETLYF.